The source of this T cell receptor (beta chain) is a study of blood T cells in healthy people across ages. With respect to this clonotype: Its target is not known.

Study outcomes and limitations: Any conclusive comparison of naive versus antigen-experienced cells was prevented by using unsorted PBMCs.

V lost 6 bases and J 3 bases, leaving 17 bases between the germline ends. This CDR3 is built from 15 residues. CDR1 is MNHEY and CDR2 is SMNVEV in the germline V gene (reference sequence). The total RNA that was extracted per sample amounted to at least 5.5 micrograms. Using a J-beta primer mix together with a sample-barcoded 5' primer, a second PCR was run for roughly 7 to 12 cycles. From the 5' RACE reads, TCRdb called clonotypes with MiXCR, one entry per CDR3 protein. The sample lists about 840,000 distinct CDR3 sequences, under 35% occurring once. These same data were also listed under a study on T cells of mothers and their children. That source notes: Donors comprised a few healthy Caucasian mothers plus their six children.

V usage is TRBV27 and J usage is TRBJ2-5; a possible D gene is TRBD1 (6 bases). Sequencing input: blood. The source of this sequence is a woman aged 40 to 50 in good health. In DNA form, the CDR3 reads TGTGCCAGCAGCCTAGCCCTCAACAGGGAAGAGACCCAGTACTTC. This encodes CASSLALNREETQYF.